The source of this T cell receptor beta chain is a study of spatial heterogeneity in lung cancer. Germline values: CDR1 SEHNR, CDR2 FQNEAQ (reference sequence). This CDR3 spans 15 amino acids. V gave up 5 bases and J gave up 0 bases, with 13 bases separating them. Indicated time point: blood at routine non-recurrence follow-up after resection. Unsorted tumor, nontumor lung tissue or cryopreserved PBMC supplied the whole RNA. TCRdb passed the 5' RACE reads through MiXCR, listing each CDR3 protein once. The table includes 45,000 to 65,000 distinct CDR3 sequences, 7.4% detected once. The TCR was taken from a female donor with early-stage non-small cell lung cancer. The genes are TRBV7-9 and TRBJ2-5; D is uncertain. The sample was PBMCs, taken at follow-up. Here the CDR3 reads CASSVAHGYQETQYF. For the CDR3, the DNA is TGTGCCAGCAGCGTTGCCCACGGGTACCAAGAGACCCAGTACTTC. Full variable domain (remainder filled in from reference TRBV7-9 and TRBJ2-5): DTGVSQNPRHKITKRGQNVTFRCDPISEHNRLYWYRQTLGQGPEFLTYFQNEAQLEKSRLLSDRFSAERPKGSFSTLEIQRTEQGDSAMYLCASSVAHGYQETQYFGPGTRLLVL.